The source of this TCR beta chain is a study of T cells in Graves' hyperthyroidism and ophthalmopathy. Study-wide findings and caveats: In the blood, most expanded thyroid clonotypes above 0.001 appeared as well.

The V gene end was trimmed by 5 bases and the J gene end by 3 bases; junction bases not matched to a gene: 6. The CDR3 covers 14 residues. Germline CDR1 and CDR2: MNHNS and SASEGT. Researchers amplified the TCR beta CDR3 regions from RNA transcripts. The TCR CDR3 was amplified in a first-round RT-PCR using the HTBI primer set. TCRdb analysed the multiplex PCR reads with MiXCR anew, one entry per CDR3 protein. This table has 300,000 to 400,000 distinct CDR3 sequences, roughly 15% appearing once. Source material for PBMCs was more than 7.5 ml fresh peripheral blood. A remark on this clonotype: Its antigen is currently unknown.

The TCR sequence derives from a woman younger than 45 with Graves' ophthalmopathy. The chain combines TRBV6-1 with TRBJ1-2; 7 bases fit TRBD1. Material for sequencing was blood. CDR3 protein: CASSPTGEHYGYTF. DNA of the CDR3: TGTGCCAGCAGTCCTACAGGGGAACACTATGGCTACACCTTC.